This TCR beta chain was sequenced in a study of blood T cell repertoires in COVID-19. As for the study in general: Samples taken during acute and convalescent COVID-19 were collected in the United States, Italy and Spain.

Sequencing used immunoSEQ multiplex PCR; TCRdb keeps in-frame clones, though not all of them. The repertoire has approximately 500,000 clones, approximately 89% of them found once; the top ten carry 0.8% to 0.9%. This CDR3 comprises 12 residues. Germline V gives CDR1 SEHNR, CDR2 FQNEAQ (reference sequence). The V gene lost 0 bases and the J gene lost 3 bases, with 2 bases spanning the gap. This receptor was identified in a man younger than 30 with COVID-19, enrolled during active disease. Material for sequencing was peripheral blood. The V gene is TRBV7-9, the J gene TRBJ2-5; D gene ambiguous. The CDR3 region is CASSLAKETQYF. For the CDR3, the DNA is TGTGCCAGCAGCTTAGCCAAAGAGACCCAGTACTTC.